A selection of T cell receptor beta chains follows, all from one sample in a study of blood T cell repertoires in COVID-19. TCRdb's table, derived via immunoSEQ multiplex PCR, lists solely in-frame clones and lacks some. This table has approximately 390,000 clones, around 91% appearing once. Material for sequencing was peripheral blood. The receptors derive from a man aged 18 to 29 with active or convalescent COVID-19. Each CDR3 is given with its conserved first and last residue. A D gene is named only where the DNA matches it firmly. Size is stated for part of the rows, as once, few or many counts, or as a class when the clone is expanded.

. TRBJ1-2 TRBV4-3 . CASSQDRGRRGNRSGYTF TGCGCCAGCAGCCAAGATAGGGGCCGTCGGGGGAATCGCTCTGGCTACACCTTC
. TRBJ2-2 TRBV2 once CASDRSNTGELFF TGTGCCAGCGACAGATCGAACACCGGGGAGCTGTTTTTT
. TRBJ1-6 TRBV5-1 once CASSLEGYNSPLHF TGCGCCAGCAGCTTGGAGGGGTATAATTCACCCCTCCACTTT
. TRBJ1-4 TRBV5-1 . CASSSGSTNEKLFF TGCGCCAGCAGCTCAGGATCAACTAATGAAAAACTGTTTTTT
. TRBJ1-1 TRBV21-1 . CAIQPFDLNTEAFF TGTGCCATCCAACCCTTCGACTTGAACACTGAAGCTTTCTTT
. TRBJ2-1 TRBV21-1 . CASSAPGGPHNEQFF TGTGCCAGCAGCGCCCCGGGAGGGCCTCACAATGAGCAGTTCTTC
. TRBJ2-2 TRBV11-2 . CASSLVPRVNTGELFF TGTGCCAGCAGCTTAGTTCCCAGGGTTAACACCGGGGAGCTGTTTTTT
. TRBJ1-4 TRBV28 . CASRMEGAREKLFF TGTGCCAGCAGGATGGAAGGGGCGCGAGAAAAACTGTTTTTT
TRBD1 TRBJ1-4 TRBV11-2 . CASSPRQGQANEKLFF TGTGCCAGCAGCCCGCGACAGGGACAGGCTAATGAAAAACTGTTTTTT
TRBD1 TRBJ1-1 TRBV6-5 . CASSYPRDRGSPEAFF TGTGCCAGCAGTTACCCCCGCGACAGGGGTAGCCCTGAAGCTTTCTTT
TRBD1 TRBJ1-1 TRBV28 . CASGKGQANTEAFF TGTGCCAGCGGGAAAGGACAGGCGAACACTGAAGCTTTCTTT
. TRBJ2-7 TRBV4-2 . CASSQHRDSDEQYF TGTGCCAGCAGCCAGCACAGGGATTCGGACGAGCAGTACTTC
. TRBJ2-1 TRBV5-8 once CASSFVGAVNEQFF TGTGCCAGCAGCTTCGTGGGGGCGGTTAATGAGCAGTTCTTC
. TRBJ1-2 TRBV28 . CASHQGGRHYGYTF TGTGCCAGCCATCAAGGGGGACGACACTATGGCTACACCTTC
. TRBJ1-1 TRBV19 . CASSIGSRGMNTEAFF TGTGCCAGTAGTATAGGTAGCAGGGGAATGAACACTGAAGCTTTCTTT
. TRBJ1-6 TRBV7-9 once CASSLVGAVSPLHF TGTGCCAGCAGCTTAGTGGGGGCGGTCTCACCCCTCCACTTT
. TRBJ1-5 TRBV15 . CATSRVQGNRQPQHF TGTGCCACCAGCAGAGTCCAGGGGAATCGTCAGCCCCAGCATTTT
TRBD1 TRBJ1-1 TRBV9 . CASRAMTGGTEAFF TGTGCCAGCAGGGCGATGACAGGGGGGACTGAAGCTTTCTTT
TRBD2 TRBJ2-7 TRBV3-1/TRBV3-2 . CASSPPKGLAGGREQYF TGTGCCAGCAGCCCCCCCAAGGGGCTAGCGGGAGGGCGCGAGCAGTACTTC
TRBD2 TRBJ2-3 TRBV30 . CAWTSGRASTDTQYF TGTGCCTGGACTAGCGGGAGGGCTAGCACAGATACGCAGTATTTT
TRBD1 TRBJ1-2 TRBV10-3 . CAISDQGAYSGYTF TGTGCCATCAGTGACCAGGGGGCATATAGTGGCTACACCTTC
. TRBJ2-1 TRBV27 . CASSFRRSSYNEQFF TGTGCCAGCAGCTTTCGCCGGAGCTCCTACAATGAGCAGTTCTTC
TRBD1 TRBJ2-2 TRBV15 . CATSRDPLGRGHNTGELFF TGTGCCACCAGCAGAGATCCCTTGGGTAGGGGGCATAACACCGGGGAGCTGTTTTTT
TRBD1 TRBJ1-3 TRBV20-1 . CSASRIDREDTIYF TGCAGTGCTAGTAGGATAGACAGGGAAGACACCATATATTTT
. TRBJ1-5 TRBV4-1 . CASSQDANYNQPQHF TGCGCCAGCAGCCAAGATGCGAATTACAATCAGCCCCAGCATTTT
. TRBJ1-2 TRBV28 once CASSLWTILDYTF TGTGCCAGCAGTTTATGGACAATATTGGACTACACCTTC
. TRBJ2-1 TRBV28 . CASSSTGYEQFF TGTGCCAGCAGTTCAACAGGGTATGAGCAGTTCTTC
. TRBJ1-1 TRBV2 once CASRQMNTEAFF TGTGCCAGCAGACAGATGAACACTGAAGCTTTCTTT
. TRBJ1-2 TRBV5-6 . CASSSRGRYGYTF TGTGCCAGCAGCTCTAGGGGCCGCTATGGCTACACCTTC
TRBD2 TRBJ2-3 TRBV6-4 medium-sized CASSDSSGRATDTQYF TGTGCCAGCAGTGACTCTAGCGGGAGGGCCACAGATACGCAGTATTTT
. TRBJ1-2 TRBV27 . CASSPVSPGGYTF TGTGCCAGCAGTCCCGTTTCCCCGGGGGGCTACACCTTC
TRBD1 TRBJ2-1 TRBV2 . CASSRTGGDEQFF TGTGCCAGCAGTAGGACAGGTGGCGATGAGCAGTTCTTC
TRBD2 TRBJ2-7 TRBV4-1 . CASSLTSGGGYEQYF TGCGCCAGCAGCCTTACTAGCGGGGGCGGCTACGAGCAGTACTTC
TRBD2 TRBJ2-1 TRBV10-3 . CAISRTSGAYGYNEQFF TGTGCCATCAGCCGGACTAGCGGGGCTTATGGGTACAATGAGCAGTTCTTC
. TRBJ2-2 TRBV13 . CASSLGDLAENTGELFF TGTGCCAGCAGCTTAGGGGATTTAGCGGAAAACACCGGGGAGCTGTTTTTT
TRBD2 TRBJ2-3 TRBV10-3 . CASTRGLANTDTQYF TGTGCCTCCACTAGGGGACTAGCAAACACAGATACGCAGTATTTT
. TRBJ1-3 TRBV7-9 once CASSLVGGARSGNTIYF TGTGCCAGCAGCTTAGTTGGGGGGGCCCGCTCTGGAAACACCATATATTTT
TRBD2 TRBJ2-1 TRBV19 . CASTLLAGAHNEQFF TGTGCCAGTACCCTACTAGCGGGGGCTCACAATGAGCAGTTCTTC
. TRBJ2-1 TRBV7-6 . CASSLARLSNEQFF TGTGCCAGCAGCTTAGCGCGGCTTTCCAATGAGCAGTTCTTC
. TRBJ1-5 TRBV7-2 . CASSPGGPVVLYSNQPQHF TGTGCCAGCAGCCCCGGGGGGCCGGTGGTACTCTATAGCAATCAGCCCCAGCATTTT
. TRBJ2-7 TRBV11-1 . CASSFGGTNQYF TGTGCCAGCAGCTTCGGAGGAACTAACCAGTACTTC
TRBD1 TRBJ2-5 TRBV29-1 . CSIGQGRETQYF TGCAGCATCGGACAGGGCCGGGAGACCCAGTACTTC
TRBD1 TRBJ1-2 TRBV7-8 . CASSLVGSTGDYGYTF TGTGCCAGCAGCTTAGTTGGATCGACAGGGGACTATGGCTACACCTTC
. TRBJ1-2 TRBV20-1 . CSASSGAATGYTF TGCAGTGCTAGTTCCGGAGCGGCGACGGGCTACACCTTC
. TRBJ1-4 TRBV27 . CASSRGANEKLFF TGTGCCAGCAGCCGAGGAGCAAATGAAAAACTGTTTTTT
. TRBJ1-1 TRBV4-3 . CASSQETQGLSEAFF TGCGCCAGCAGCCAAGAAACACAGGGCTTGAGTGAAGCTTTCTTT
TRBD2 TRBJ2-7 TRBV7-6 once CASSSGLAGVEQYF TGTGCCAGCAGCTCGGGACTAGCGGGAGTCGAGCAGTACTTC
TRBD1 TRBJ1-1 TRBV7-7 . CASSLTGSTEAFF TGTGCTAGCAGCTTGACAGGGAGCACTGAAGCTTTCTTT